Shown below are 9 T cell receptor beta chains from a single sample sequenced in a study of blood T cells in healthy people across ages. A second PCR, run for roughly 7 to 12 cycles, used a sample-barcoded 5' primer plus a J-beta primer mix. TCRdb independently ran MiXCR on the 5' RACE reads; one entry per CDR3 protein. This sample yields 650,000 to 800,000 distinct CDR3 sequences, of which approximately 44% are seen a single time; under 20% belongs to the top ten. What was sequenced was blood. These receptors were taken from a man aged 60 to 75 in good health.

As DNA, the CDR3 is TGCGCCAGCAGCTTGGTACAGGGTGATTCACCCCTCCACTTT. This sequence encodes CASSLVQGDSPLHF. This sequence joins TRBV5-1 and TRBJ1-6; weak D call: TRBD1 (6 bases). CDR3 length equals 14 residues. Germline V gene data show CDR1 as SGHRS and CDR2 as YFSETQ. V gave up 0 bases and J gave up 8 bases, with 9 bases separating them.

J is TRBJ2-3 and V is TRBV9; 8 positions match TRBD1. Germline values: CDR1 SGDLS, CDR2 YYNGEE. The CDR3 is made up of 16 amino acids. J lost 1 base, V lost 3 bases, and 7 bases had no gene match. The chain's CDR3 is CASSAQGAPGTDTQYF. The CDR3 nucleotides are TGTGCCAGCAGCGCTCAGGGGGCGCCGGGCACAGATACGCAGTATTTT.

Turning to this clonotype: A read error may account for a junction end that differs from germline. The CDR3 bases are TGCGCCAGCAGTCAAGGGGCAGGGCTGGGCATTCAGTACTTC. This translates into CASSQGAGLGIQYF. V and J are TRBV4-3 and TRBJ2-4, with D perhaps matching TRBD1 (5 bases). The CDR3 contains 14 residues. Germline lookup yields CDR1 LGHNA and CDR2 YSLEER.

Only a few counts were recorded for this clonotype. Sequence at one end of the junction differs from germline and may be a read error. V usage is TRBV10-3 and J usage is TRBJ2-7; 8 bases match TRBD2. The CDR3 extends over 15 amino acids. In germline, CDR1 is ENHRY, CDR2 SYGVKD. The CDR3 DNA is TGTGCCATCAGCAGCGGGGGAACAAGCTCCTACGAGCGGTACTTC. Translation: CAISSGGTSSYERYF.

V and J are TRBV15 and TRBJ2-7; 8 positions match TRBD1. There are 14 residues in the CDR3. The V segment lost 5 bases and the J segment 0 bases; nucleotides outside the gene matches: 3. CDR1 and CDR2 (germline): LNHNV, YYDKDF (reference sequence). The CDR3 region is CATSLQGDSYEQYF. The CDR3 coding sequence is TGTGCCACCAGCCTACAGGGGGACTCCTACGAGCAGTACTTC.

The chain links TRBV6-2 or TRBV6-3 to TRBJ1-2; D perhaps matches TRBD1 (5 bases). The CDR3 loop spans 13 amino acids. CDR1 and CDR2 from the germline V gene are MNHEY and SVGEGT. V dropped 7 bases and J dropped 6 bases, with 15 bases sitting between them. This chain's CDR3 is CASIYRWGNGYTF. Here the CDR3 DNA reads TGTGCCAGCATCTACCGATGGGGGAATGGCTACACCTTC.

The rearrangement uses TRBV5-5 and TRBJ2-4, with TRBD1 identical over 7 bases. V lost 0 bases, J lost 13 bases, and 16 bases stayed unmatched. The CDR3 has 16 residues. The germline V gene has CDR1 SGHKS and CDR2 YYEKEE (reference sequence). The CDR3 loop reads CASSLAGQVEGRGQYF. The CDR3 nucleotides are TGTGCCAGCAGCTTGGCCGGACAGGTCGAGGGTAGAGGGCAGTACTTC.

On this clonotype: One junction end does not reproduce the germline sequence, and a read error may be involved. V usage is TRBV6-1 and J usage is TRBJ2-1, with TRBD1 identical over 7 bases. Germline V gene lookup returns CDR1 MNHNS and CDR2 SASEGT. The CDR3 runs 14 residues. Here the CDR3 DNA reads TGTGTCAGCAGTGACCCGACAGGGTACAATGAGCAGTTCTTC. Its translation: CVSSDPTGYNEQFF.

This clonotype was seen more than once but under ten times. The genes are TRBV6-1 and TRBJ2-3; TRBD2 agrees at 7 bases. This CDR3 has 21 amino acids. V lost 6 bases and J lost 2; bases outside the gene matches: 26. Germline V gene data show CDR1 as MNHNS and CDR2 as SASEGT. The CDR3 is CASSSGLELTSPYTFTDTQYF. CDR3 sequence (DNA): TGTGCCAGCAGCTCCGGACTAGAGCTTACCTCCCCTTACACTTTCACAGATACGCAGTATTTT.